These T cell receptor beta chains were read from a single sample in a study of blood T cell repertoires in COVID-19. Profiled with immunoSEQ multiplex PCR; TCRdb holds only in-frame clones, not every one. This table has some 150,000 clones, around four fifths appearing once. Sample: PBMCs or T cells enriched from blood (not recorded which). The origin of the receptors is a woman aged 40 to 50 who had recovered from COVID-19. The CDR3 runs from the conserved cysteine through the conserved F or W. Fields, in order: D gene, clone size, V gene, J gene, CDR3 protein, CDR3 DNA. D genes are given only for firm matches. Expanded clones are given a class, and other clones once, few, many or no size at all.

>TRBD1|-|TRBV5-4|TRBJ1-1
CASSVPQGTLNTEAFF
TGTGCCAGCAGCGTGCCACAGGGGACTTTGAACACTGAAGCTTTCTTT
>-|-|TRBV25-1|TRBJ2-1
CASSEFRGRAYNEQFF
TGTGCCAGCAGTGAATTTCGCGGCAGAGCCTACAATGAGCAGTTCTTC
>-|-|TRBV5-1|TRBJ1-2
CASSTPTGPRGYTF
TGCGCCAGCAGCACTCCTACAGGGCCCAGGGGCTACACCTTC
>-|-|TRBV5-1|TRBJ2-7
CASSLGTGYEQYF
TGCGCCAGCAGCTTGGGGACGGGGTACGAGCAGTACTTC
>TRBD2|-|TRBV7-8|TRBJ2-1
CASSLGLAGLGEQFF
TGTGCCAGCAGCTTAGGCCTAGCGGGACTTGGTGAGCAGTTCTTC
>-|-|TRBV24-1|TRBJ2-5
CATSDSATAETQYF
TGTGCCACCAGTGATTCCGCTACCGCGGAGACCCAGTACTTC
>-|once|TRBV19|TRBJ1-1
CASSIGGADTEAFF
TGTGCCAGTAGTATAGGTGGGGCCGACACTGAAGCTTTCTTT
>-|-|TRBV6-1|TRBJ1-6
CASSETGDRSPLHF
TGTGCCAGCAGTGAGACAGGTGATCGATCACCCCTCCACTTT
>TRBD1|-|TRBV28|TRBJ1-2
CASSFIAGGYGYTF
TGTGCCAGCAGTTTTATCGCAGGGGGATATGGCTACACCTTC
>-|-|TRBV10-3|TRBJ1-5
CAISESNRASNQPQHF
TGTGCCATCAGTGAGTCGAACAGGGCGAGCAATCAGCCCCAGCATTTT
>-|-|TRBV27|TRBJ1-4
CASGVLYGQTDEKLFF
TGTGCCAGCGGAGTACTGTACGGACAGACCGACGAAAAACTGTTTTTT
>TRBD1|-|TRBV7-9|TRBJ1-5
CASSFGTGDQPQHF
TGTGCCAGCAGCTTTGGGACAGGGGATCAGCCCCAGCATTTT
>-|-|TRBV20-1|TRBJ2-3
CSASRFGLLRTDTQYF
TGCAGTGCTAGTCGGTTTGGGCTGCTCCGCACAGATACGCAGTATTTT
>-|-|TRBV4-1|TRBJ1-1
CASSQVDRHSEAFF
TGCGCCAGCAGCCAAGTTGACAGACACTCTGAAGCTTTCTTT
>-|-|TRBV3-1/TRBV3-2|TRBJ2-5
CASSPTPSRVGGETQYF
TGTGCCAGCAGCCCCACACCAAGCAGGGTCGGTGGAGAGACCCAGTACTTC
>-|-|TRBV3-1/TRBV3-2|TRBJ1-2
CASSQVYFGQGSYGYTF
TGTGCCAGCAGCCAAGTCTATTTTGGGCAGGGAAGCTATGGCTACACCTTC
>-|-|TRBV6-5|TRBJ1-4
CASSYRGGTNEKLFF
TGTGCCAGCAGTTACAGGGGTGGAACTAATGAAAAACTGTTTTTT
>TRBD1|-|TRBV2|TRBJ1-3
CASGGTGTGSNTIYF
TGTGCCAGCGGGGGGACCGGGACAGGGTCAAACACCATATATTTT
>-|-|TRBV7-2|TRBJ2-7
CASSLPLGQGLDEQYF
TGTGCCAGCAGCTTACCACTTGGCCAGGGGCTGGACGAGCAGTACTTC
>-|-|TRBV9|TRBJ1-6
CASSAVVSSQYNSPLHF
TGTGCCAGCAGCGCCGTCGTGTCTTCGCAGTATAATTCACCCCTCCACTTT
>TRBD1|few|TRBV19|TRBJ2-2
CASKRGPRGTGELFF
TGTGCCAGTAAGAGGGGGCCTCGAGGCACCGGGGAGCTGTTTTTT
>TRBD1|-|TRBV5-1|TRBJ1-4
CASSLGQGNEKLFF
TGCGCCAGCAGCTTGGGACAGGGGAATGAAAAACTGTTTTTT
>TRBD2|-|TRBV20-1|TRBJ2-1
CSASGGGTYNEQFF
TGCAGTGCTAGTGGCGGGGGAACCTACAATGAGCAGTTCTTC
>-|once|TRBV10-3|TRBJ1-2
CAIRPAGGYGYTF
TGTGCCATCAGGCCTGCGGGGGGATATGGCTACACCTTC
>TRBD2|-|TRBV15|TRBJ2-1
CATSRMGLGYDNEQFF
TGTGCCACCAGCAGAATGGGACTAGGATATGACAATGAGCAGTTCTTC
>-|-|TRBV25-1|TRBJ2-1
CASITAGGGEQFF
TGTGCCAGCATCACCGCGGGTGGAGGTGAGCAGTTCTTC
>TRBD2|-|TRBV11-1|TRBJ2-1
CASSLESGRRYNEQFF
TGTGCCAGCAGCTTAGAAAGCGGGAGGAGGTACAATGAGCAGTTCTTC
>-|-|TRBV4-2|TRBJ1-4
CASSPKNKGTADEKLFF
TGTGCCAGCAGCCCTAAAAATAAAGGGACTGCGGATGAAAAACTGTTTTTT
>-|-|TRBV5-4|TRBJ1-1
CASQQGTNTEAFF
TGTGCCAGCCAACAGGGAACGAACACTGAAGCTTTCTTT
>TRBD1|few|TRBV9|TRBJ1-4
CASSEQGEGINEKLFF
TGTGCCAGCAGCGAACAGGGGGAGGGAATTAATGAAAAACTGTTTTTT
>TRBD2|-|TRBV30|TRBJ2-5
CAWSVGGGETQYF
TGTGCCTGGAGTGTGGGGGGAGGGGAGACCCAGTACTTC
>TRBD1|few|TRBV2|TRBJ2-7
CASSDVVGQGYEQYF
TGTGCCAGCAGTGATGTAGTGGGACAGGGCTACGAGCAGTACTTC